This TCR beta chain stems from a study of beta chain features in type 1 diabetes. The authors reverse transcribed all of the isolated RNA, so sequencing captured expressed TCRB transcripts. The table came from immunoSEQ multiplex PCR; TCRdb's copy has only in-frame clones and leaves some out. The sample holds about 110,000 clones, roughly 40% seen once. The CDR3 has 15 amino acids. The J segment lost 7 bases and the V segment lost 5 bases, leaving 7 bases of the junction unmatched. In germline, CDR1 is MNHEY, CDR2 SMNVEV (reference sequence). Only one count was recorded for this clone. J is TRBJ2-1 and V is TRBV27; 11 bases map to TRBD1. This TCR derives from a woman in her late teens or twenties in good health. The sequenced sample consisted of stem cell memory CD4+ T cells from blood. CDR3 residues: CASSLWTGGWNEQFF. The CDR3 region has the DNA TGTGCCAGCAGTCTATGGACAGGGGGCTGGAATGAGCAGTTCTTC.